This TCR beta chain was recovered during a study of vaccination effects on CD4 cells after COVID-19. Across the study: The study obtained samples from two convalescent patients 16 days and one week before vaccination.

With the ViraFEST assay, the study expanded antigen-specific CD4+ T cells using viral peptide pools, then sequenced them. Scientists isolated CD4+ T cells after an approximately ten-day culture period ended. Documented for the person is a PCR-confirmed SARS-CoV-2 infection occurring between March and December 2020. Wells each received 1.5 million to 2.5 million PBMC, cultured with about 10 IU/ml IL-2 and about 9.3 ug/ml peptides. Points on this clone: Its antigen is currently unknown.

Produced via immunoSEQ multiplex PCR; TCRdb's table is partial and in-frame only. The top ten clones hold approximately 16% of a sample with about 26,000 clones, approximately 78% of them seen once. V lost 1 base and J lost 5; bases outside the gene matches: 10. CDR1 is KGHSH, CDR2 LQKENI, per germline. The CDR3 is made up of 18 amino acids. Study findings and constraints: After vaccination, at late timepoints, clones induced by infection and by vaccine contracted markedly. Researchers reported few convalescent patients and no early post-infection timepoints in the study.

The TCR comes from a human donor who had a prior SARS-CoV-2 infection. The chain joins TRBV18 to TRBJ2-5; 13 positions match TRBD2. Sequences were derived from CD4+ T cells from PBMCs cultured with HCoV-NL63 spike peptides, sampled before COVID-19 vaccination. This CDR3 reads CASSPRGGLAGTMETQYF. CDR3 nucleotides: TGTGCCAGCTCACCACGGGGGGGACTAGCGGGAACGATGGAGACCCAGTACTTC.